Listed here are 19 T cell receptor beta chains from one sample, sequenced in a study of naive and memory T cell subsets. Both TRBC1 and TRBC2 were covered by a beta constant-region primer of two equimolar oligonucleotides. TCRdb re-called the UMI-ligation and nested PCR reads through MiXCR, storing one row per CDR3 protein. The sample carries about 85,000 distinct CDR3 sequences, around 14% recorded once. Sequenced: central memory CD4+ T cells from blood. The receptors here all came from a human donor in good health.

The chain carries TRBV7-2 and TRBJ2-3; perhaps TRBD1 as D (5 bases). Germline CDR1 and CDR2: SGHTA and FQGNSA. The CDR3 covers 12 residues. Trimming stripped 5 bases from V and 6 bases from J, with 9 bases between. The CDR3, as DNA: TGTGCCAGCAGCCGCCACAGGGATACGCAGTATTTT. This translates into CASSRHRDTQYF. The full variable domain, with the rest looked up from reference TRBV7-2 and TRBJ2-3, is GAGVSQSPSNKVTEKGKDVELRCDPISGHTALYWYRQSLGQGLEFLIYFQGNSAPDKSGLPSDRFSAERTGGSVSTLTIQRTQQEDSAVYLCASSRHRDTQYFGPGTRLTVL.

V usage is TRBV12-3 or TRBV12-4 and J usage is TRBJ1-1, with TRBD1 as a possible D gene (5 bases). The CDR3 length is 14 residues. V was cut by 7 bases and J by 4 bases, with 16 bases left in between. The DNA for the CDR3 is TGTGCCAGCAACATGGGGGGGTCGGGCACTGAAGCTTTCTTT. As protein: CASNMGGSGTEAFF.

The table lists this clonotype with many counts. The V and J genes are TRBV21-1 and TRBJ2-7; the table's D call of TRBD2 was not tested on the DNA. TRBV21-1 is labeled a pseudogene. CDR3 length equals 19 residues. CDR3 bases: TGTGCCAGCAGCAAAGAGATGCGGCGGGGAACCCAAAGAAACTACGAGCAGTACTTC. Amino acids: CASSKEMRRGTQRNYEQYF.

The chain employs TRBV24-1 and TRBJ2-3; D is perhaps TRBD2 (6 bases). Trimming removed 12 bases from V and 0 bases from J, with 9 bases in between. CDR1 and CDR2 (germline): KGHDR, SFDVKD. This CDR3 contains 12 residues. Written as DNA, the CDR3 is TGTGCCTCAAGCGGGAGCACAGATACGCAGTATTTT. Protein sequence: CASSGSTDTQYF.

This clonotype was observed a handful of times. J is TRBJ2-7 and V is TRBV29-1; D uncertain. Per the germline V gene, CDR1 is SQVTM and CDR2 is ANQGSEA. Trimming shortened V by 6 bases and J by 0 bases, and 12 bases separated the two germline ends. The CDR3 sequence is 13 residues long. The CDR3 bases are TGCAGCGTCGTTAGTTCTAGCTCCTACGAGCAGTACTTC. It encodes CSVVSSSSYEQYF.

This clonotype was counted between two and nine times. V gene TRBV7-2 combines with J gene TRBJ2-7, with 8 bases matching TRBD1. V shed 6 bases and J 2 bases; nucleotides not matched to a gene: 9. The CDR3 runs 15 residues. Germline CDR1 and CDR2: SGHTA and FQGNSA. The CDR3, as DNA: TGTGCCAGCAGTAAACGGACAGGGAAGGCCTACGAGCAGTACTTC. It specifies CASSKRTGKAYEQYF.

This clonotype was found many times. The J gene is TRBJ2-7, the V gene TRBV3-1; 10 bases line up with TRBD1. Losses at the gene ends were 3 bases for V and 2 bases for J; bases not matched to a gene: 4. CDR3 length: 15 amino acids. Germline CDR1 is LGHDT and CDR2 is YNNKEL (reference sequence). CDR3 amino acids: CASSQGQGSAYEQYF. CDR3 DNA: TGTGCCAGCAGCCAGGGACAGGGGTCGGCCTACGAGCAGTACTTC.

The chain joins TRBV2 to TRBJ2-7; 10 bases map to TRBD2. The trim removed 7 bases at V and 4 bases at J, leaving 10 bases unmatched. This CDR3 spans 15 amino acids. In germline, CDR1 is SNHLY, CDR2 FYNNEI. The CDR3 region is CASKQREGLWYEQYF. In DNA form, the CDR3 reads TGTGCCAGCAAACAGCGGGAGGGCCTCTGGTACGAGCAGTACTTC.

The chain recombines TRBV6-5 with TRBJ1-5, with 7 bases matching TRBD1. This CDR3 has 15 amino acids. V gave up 4 bases and J gave up 5 bases; unmatched junction bases: 8. CDR1 and CDR2 from the germline V gene are MNHEY and SVGAGI. The CDR3: CASSLNQGDHQPQHF. The CDR3 DNA follows: TGTGCCAGCAGTTTAAACCAGGGGGACCATCAGCCCCAGCATTTT.

To note about this clonotype: A much larger clone lies a single base off, so this may be a read error. The V call is TRBV28, the J call TRBJ2-7; TRBD2 might be the D (5 bases). This CDR3 spans 16 amino acids. The germline gives CDR1 MDHEN, CDR2 SYDVKM. The CDR3 here is CARSFMVSGSSYEQYF. For the CDR3, the DNA is TGTGCCAGGAGTTTCATGGTCAGCGGCAGCTCCTACGAGCAGTACTTC. The variable domain in full, completed from reference TRBV28 and TRBJ2-7, reads DVKVTQSSRYLVKRTGEKVFLECVQDMDHENMFWYRQDPGLGLRLIYFSYDVKMKEKGDIPEGYSVSREKKERFSLILESASTNQTSMYLCARSFMVSGSSYEQYFGPGTRLTVT.

The chain couples TRBV20-1 to TRBJ2-7; 10 bases are a match to TRBD2. CDR3 length: 15 amino acids. The trim removed 1 base at V and 2 bases at J, leaving 5 bases unmatched. The germline CDR1 and CDR2 sequences are DFQATT and SNEGSKA (reference sequence). CDR3 in DNA: TGCAGTGCTAGAGGTCGACTAGCGGGTACCTACGAGCAGTACTTC. Translation gives CSARGRLAGTYEQYF.

This rearrangement joins TRBV11-2 to TRBJ2-7; no definite D call. The CDR3 extends over 15 amino acids. Trimming shortened V by 1 base and J by 9 bases, and 19 bases separated the two germline ends. Germline CDR1 and CDR2: SGHAT and FQNNGV. The CDR3 DNA reads TGTGCCAGCAGCTTAGGCAGCCTACCGACAACCGGGCAGTACTTC. Protein product: CASSLGSLPTTGQYF.

This clonotype occurred a few times. The genes are TRBV7-2 and TRBJ2-7, with D tentatively TRBD2 (5 bases). Deletions cut 4 bases from V and 7 bases from J, with 17 bases between. Germline CDR1 is SGHTA and CDR2 is FQGNSA. This CDR3 spans 14 amino acids. The CDR3 region is CASSYQTGLGEQYF. CDR3 nucleotide sequence: TGTGCCAGCAGCTACCAGACGGGGTTAGGGGAGCAGTACTTC.

The chain joins TRBV28 to TRBJ1-5; 8 bases align to TRBD1. Trimming took 2 bases from V and 4 from J; bases not matched to a gene: 7. CDR1 and CDR2 from the germline V gene are MDHEN and SYDVKM. The CDR3 consists of 16 residues. CDR3 loop: CASSLGRTGWNQPQHF. CDR3 in DNA: TGTGCCAGCAGTTTAGGGAGGACAGGGTGGAATCAGCCCCAGCATTTT.

Only a few counts were recorded for this clonotype. The V call is TRBV20-1, the J call TRBJ1-6; D is perhaps TRBD1 (6 bases). CDR1 is DFQATT and CDR2 is SNEGSKA in the germline V gene (reference sequence). Trimming removed 6 bases at V and 9 bases at J, with 15 bases between. This CDR3 has 13 amino acids. CDR3 DNA: TGCAGTGCACGGAGGGACATGTCTTCACCCCTCCACTTT. Its protein is CSARRDMSSPLHF.

The rearrangement links TRBV11-1 to TRBJ2-5; D uncertain. V lost 5 bases, J lost 5 bases, and 12 bases lay in between. The CDR3 length is 13 residues. CDR1 and CDR2 from the germline V gene are SGHAT and FQDESV (reference sequence). The CDR3, as DNA: TGTGCCAGCAGCGATACAGTAGGGGAGACCCAGTACTTC. It is translated as CASSDTVGETQYF.

The J gene is TRBJ1-2, the V gene TRBV28; D is undetermined. The CDR3 runs 12 residues. Trimming stripped 6 bases from V and 7 bases from J, with 12 bases between. The germline V gene encodes CDR1 MDHEN and CDR2 SYDVKM. CDR3 nucleotide sequence: TGTGCCAGCAGCAAGACTCCTCTTGGCTACACCTTC. This encodes CASSKTPLGYTF.

The sample holds a few counts of this clonotype. This chain uses TRBV7-8 with TRBJ1-1; D unclear. The CDR3 is 13 residues long. Germline V gene data show CDR1 as SGHVS and CDR2 as FQNEAQ. The V gene lost 3 bases and the J gene lost 1 base, with 6 bases spanning the gap. Here the CDR3 reads CASSFGRNTEAFF. In DNA form, the CDR3 reads TGTGCCAGCAGCTTTGGTAGGAACACTGAAGCTTTCTTT.

This clonotype has a count of ten or more. This chain uses TRBV20-1 with TRBJ2-1, with 10 nucleotides matching TRBD1. The junction had 6 bases not matched to a gene; V was cut back by 1 base and J by 3 bases. This CDR3 comprises 16 residues. CDR1 and CDR2 (germline): DFQATT, SNEGSKA (reference sequence). In nucleotides, the CDR3 is TGCAGTGCTAGAGTCTTCGGGACAGGGGACTACAATGAGCAGTTCTTC. Its translation is CSARVFGTGDYNEQFF.